These 4 T cell receptor beta chains came from one sample sequenced in a study of neoadjuvant nivolumab and ipilimumab in lung cancer. Some clones are missing from TCRdb's copy, which holds only in-frame ones; the method was immunoSEQ multiplex PCR. Of 15,000 to 20,000 clones in the sample, approximately 87% were seen once. Material: peripheral blood, obtained before neoadjuvant nivolumab, alone or with ipilimumab. The source is an adult with non-small cell lung cancer.

This chain uses TRBV6-6 with TRBJ1-1; D not certain. This CDR3 is built from 11 residues. Trimming left V 8 bases short and J 1 base short, with 5 bases between. Germline V CDR1 and CDR2: MNHNY, SVGAGI (reference sequence). The CDR3 DNA reads as TGTGCCAGCGGAGGGAACACTGAAGCTTTCTTT. Translating gives CASGGNTEAFF.

The V call is TRBV18, the J call TRBJ1-2; 7 positions agree with TRBD1. J lost 6 bases, V lost 3 bases, and 13 bases had no gene match. The CDR3 sequence is 16 residues long. Germline V CDR1 and CDR2: KGHSH, LQKENI. The CDR3 DNA reads TGTGCCAGCTCACCGGCGGGACAGAGCTACACAAATGGCTACACCTTC. Protein: CASSPAGQSYTNGYTF. The full variable domain, with the rest looked up from reference TRBV18 and TRBJ1-2, is NAGVMQNPRHLVRRRGQEARLRCSPMKGHSHVYWYRQLPEEGLKFMVYLQKENIIDESGMPKERFSAEFPKEGPSILRIQQVVRGDSAAYFCASSPAGQSYTNGYTFGSGTRLTVV.

This chain joins TRBV9 and TRBJ2-1; D tentatively fits TRBD1 or TRBD2 (6 bases each). The germline V gene has CDR1 SGDLS and CDR2 YYNGEE. Trimming pared 3 bases from V and 0 bases from J, leaving 16 bases between. The length of the CDR3 is 17 residues. The CDR3 DNA reads as TGTGCCAGCAGCGAAGGGGGGAGTTCGAGCTCCTACAATGAGCAGTTCTTC. It is translated as CASSEGGSSSSYNEQFF.

The gene calls are TRBV27 and TRBJ1-1; D might be TRBD1 (6 bases). There are 12 residues in the CDR3. Trimming pared 6 bases from V and 5 bases from J, leaving 10 bases between. From germline, CDR1 is MNHEY and CDR2 SMNVEV (reference sequence). CDR3 residues: CASRTGWTEAFF. The CDR3 region has the DNA TGTGCCAGCAGAACAGGGTGGACTGAAGCTTTCTTT.